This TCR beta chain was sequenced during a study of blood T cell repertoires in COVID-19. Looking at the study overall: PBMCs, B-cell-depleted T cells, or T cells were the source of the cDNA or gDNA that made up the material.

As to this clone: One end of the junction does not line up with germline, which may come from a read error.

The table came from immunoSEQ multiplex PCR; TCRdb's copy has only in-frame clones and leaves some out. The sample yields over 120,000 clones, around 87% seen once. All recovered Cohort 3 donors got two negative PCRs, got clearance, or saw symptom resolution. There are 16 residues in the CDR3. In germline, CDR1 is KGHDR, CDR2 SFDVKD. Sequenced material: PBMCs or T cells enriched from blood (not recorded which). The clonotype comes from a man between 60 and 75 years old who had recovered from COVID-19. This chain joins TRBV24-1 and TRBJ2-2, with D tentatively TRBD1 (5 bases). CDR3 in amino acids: CATSTTSGTGTRELFF. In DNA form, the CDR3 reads TGTGCCACCAGTACCACCTCGGGCACAGGCACCCGGGAGCTGTTTTTT.